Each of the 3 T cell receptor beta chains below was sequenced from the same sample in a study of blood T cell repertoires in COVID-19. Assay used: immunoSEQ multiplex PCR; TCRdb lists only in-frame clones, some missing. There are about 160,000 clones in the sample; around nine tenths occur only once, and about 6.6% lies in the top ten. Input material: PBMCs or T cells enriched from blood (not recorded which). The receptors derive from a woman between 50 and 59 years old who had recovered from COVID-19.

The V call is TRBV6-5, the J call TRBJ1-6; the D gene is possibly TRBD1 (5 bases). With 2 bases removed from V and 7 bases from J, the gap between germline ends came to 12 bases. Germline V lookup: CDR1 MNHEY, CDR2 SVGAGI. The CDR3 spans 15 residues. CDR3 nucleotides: TGTGCCAGCAGTTACCCAGGGATACGGAATTCACCCCTCCACTTT. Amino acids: CASSYPGIRNSPLHF.

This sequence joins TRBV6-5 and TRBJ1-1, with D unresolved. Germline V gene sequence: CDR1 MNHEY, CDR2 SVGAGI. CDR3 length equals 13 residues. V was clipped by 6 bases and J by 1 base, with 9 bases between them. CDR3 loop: CASRAQPNTEAFF. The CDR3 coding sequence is TGTGCCAGCAGAGCTCAACCGAACACTGAAGCTTTCTTT.

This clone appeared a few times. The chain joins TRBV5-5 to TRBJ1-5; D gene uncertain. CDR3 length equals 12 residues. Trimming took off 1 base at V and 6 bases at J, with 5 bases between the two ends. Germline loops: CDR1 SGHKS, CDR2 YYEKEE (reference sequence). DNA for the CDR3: TGTGCCAGCAGCTTGACTGGTCAGCCCCAGCATTTT. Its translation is CASSLTGQPQHF.